This T cell receptor beta chain was recorded in a study of shared clonotypes between healthy human individuals. The overall study: CD4 naive and CD4 memory each took three plates per donor, while CD8 naive took two and CD8 memory one.

Each of the donors was a healthy adult who was HIV-negative and had not had a recent acute infection or vaccination. As for this clone: No antigen is known for it.

V dropped 6 bases and J dropped 9 bases, with 17 bases sitting between them. This CDR3 is built from 13 residues. The germline CDR1 and CDR2 sequences are MNHNY and SVGAGI (reference sequence). Study-wide findings and caveats: Represented diversity, genetic and exposure-history alike, was limited by few donors. Roughly 5% of naive CD4 clonotypes were common to a handful of donors.

The protocol was immunoSEQ multiplex PCR, while the TCRdb copy is restricted to in-frame clones and leaves out a portion. The data contain approximately 2.1 million clones, over 85% of them singletons. Source material: naive CD4+ T cells from PBMCs. Subset indicated: CD45RA+ positively selected. This TCR was sampled from a man younger than 30 in good health. Some clones in this sample may be carry-over from other donors' samples. The chain carries TRBV6-6 and TRBJ1-2; tentative D call: TRBD1 (5 bases). Written as DNA, the CDR3 is TGTGCCAGCAGCTTAGCTGACAGCGGTCGCTACACCTTC. Translating it yields CASSLADSGRYTF.